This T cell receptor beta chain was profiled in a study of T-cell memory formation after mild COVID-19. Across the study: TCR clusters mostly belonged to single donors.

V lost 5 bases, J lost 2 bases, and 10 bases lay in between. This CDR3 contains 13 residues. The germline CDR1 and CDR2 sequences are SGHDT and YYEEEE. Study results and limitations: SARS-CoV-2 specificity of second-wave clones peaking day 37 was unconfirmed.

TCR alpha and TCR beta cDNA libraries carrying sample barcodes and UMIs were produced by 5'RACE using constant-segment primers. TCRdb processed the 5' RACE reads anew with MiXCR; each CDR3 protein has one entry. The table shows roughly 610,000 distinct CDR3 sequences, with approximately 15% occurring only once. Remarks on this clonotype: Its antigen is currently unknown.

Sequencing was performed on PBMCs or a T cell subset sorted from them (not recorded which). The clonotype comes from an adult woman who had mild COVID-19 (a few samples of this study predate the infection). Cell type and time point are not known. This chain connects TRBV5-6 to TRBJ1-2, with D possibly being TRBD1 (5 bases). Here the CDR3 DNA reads TGTGCCAGCAGACCGACAGTAAACTATGGCTACACCTTC. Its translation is CASRPTVNYGYTF.